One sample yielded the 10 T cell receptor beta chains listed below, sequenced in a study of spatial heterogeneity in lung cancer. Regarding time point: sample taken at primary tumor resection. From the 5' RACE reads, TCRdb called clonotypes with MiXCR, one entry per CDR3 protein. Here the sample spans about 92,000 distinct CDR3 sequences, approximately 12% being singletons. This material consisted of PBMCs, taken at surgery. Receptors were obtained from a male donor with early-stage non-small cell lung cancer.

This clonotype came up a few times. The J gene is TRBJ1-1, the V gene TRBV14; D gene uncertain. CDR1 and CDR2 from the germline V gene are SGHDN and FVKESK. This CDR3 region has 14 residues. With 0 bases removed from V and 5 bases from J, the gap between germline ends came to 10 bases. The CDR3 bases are TGTGCCAGCAGCCAAGATTTCGCGGGAACTGAAGCTTTCTTT. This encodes CASSQDFAGTEAFF.

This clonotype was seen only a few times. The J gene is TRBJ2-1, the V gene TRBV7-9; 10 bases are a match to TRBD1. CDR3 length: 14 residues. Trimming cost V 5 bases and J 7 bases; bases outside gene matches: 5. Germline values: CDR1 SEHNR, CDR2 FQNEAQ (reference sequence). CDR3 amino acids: CASSAPGQGNEQFF. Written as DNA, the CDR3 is TGTGCCAGCAGCGCTCCGGGACAGGGGAATGAGCAGTTCTTC.

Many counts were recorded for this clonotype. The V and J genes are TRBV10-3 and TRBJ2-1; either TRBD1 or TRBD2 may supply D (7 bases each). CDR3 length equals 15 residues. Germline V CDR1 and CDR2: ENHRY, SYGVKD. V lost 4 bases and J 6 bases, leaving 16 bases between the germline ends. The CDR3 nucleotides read TGTGCCATCAGTGTGGGAGGGGGCGCCGTCAATGAGCAGTTCTTC. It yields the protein CAISVGGGAVNEQFF.

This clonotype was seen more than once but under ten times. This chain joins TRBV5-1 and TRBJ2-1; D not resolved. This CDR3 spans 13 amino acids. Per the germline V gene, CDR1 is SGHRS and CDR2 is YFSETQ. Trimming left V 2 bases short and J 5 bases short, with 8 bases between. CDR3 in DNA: TGCGCCAGCAGCTTAGGGCCGGACAATGAGCAGTTCTTC. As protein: CASSLGPDNEQFF.

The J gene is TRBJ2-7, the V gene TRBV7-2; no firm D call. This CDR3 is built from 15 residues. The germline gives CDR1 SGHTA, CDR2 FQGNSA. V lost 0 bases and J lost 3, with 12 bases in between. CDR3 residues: CASSLAGRSYYEQYF. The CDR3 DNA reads TGTGCCAGCAGCTTAGCCGGTCGGAGCTACTACGAGCAGTACTTC.

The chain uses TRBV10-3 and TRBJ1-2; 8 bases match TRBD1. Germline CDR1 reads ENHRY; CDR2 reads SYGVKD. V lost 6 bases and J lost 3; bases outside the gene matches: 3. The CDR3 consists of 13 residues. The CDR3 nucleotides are TGTGCCATCAGGGGGACAGGCGACTATGGCTACACCTTC. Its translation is CAIRGTGDYGYTF.

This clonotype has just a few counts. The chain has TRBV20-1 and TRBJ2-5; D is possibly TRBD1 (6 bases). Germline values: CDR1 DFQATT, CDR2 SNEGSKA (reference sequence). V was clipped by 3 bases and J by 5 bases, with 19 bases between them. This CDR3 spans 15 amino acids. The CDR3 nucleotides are TGCAGTGCTAGTCCCGCCGCAGGGGCCGGGGAGACCCAGTACTTC. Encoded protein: CSASPAAGAGETQYF.

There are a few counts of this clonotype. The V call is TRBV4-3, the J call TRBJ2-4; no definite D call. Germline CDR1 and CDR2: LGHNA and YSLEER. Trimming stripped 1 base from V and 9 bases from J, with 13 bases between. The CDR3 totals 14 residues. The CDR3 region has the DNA TGCGCCAGCAGCCAAGGAATTGGCTGGAGCATTCAGTACTTC. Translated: CASSQGIGWSIQYF.

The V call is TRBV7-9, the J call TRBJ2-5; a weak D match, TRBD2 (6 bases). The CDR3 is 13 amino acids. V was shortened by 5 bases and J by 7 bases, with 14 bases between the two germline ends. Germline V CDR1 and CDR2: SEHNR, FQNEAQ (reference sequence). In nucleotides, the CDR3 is TGTGCCAGCAGCCCCCCTAGCGTTGGGACCCAGTACTTC. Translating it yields CASSPPSVGTQYF.

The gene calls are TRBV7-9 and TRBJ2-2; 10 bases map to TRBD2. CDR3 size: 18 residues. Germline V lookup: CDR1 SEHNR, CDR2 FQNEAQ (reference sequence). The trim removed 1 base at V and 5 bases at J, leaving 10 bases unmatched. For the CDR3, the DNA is TGTGCCAGCAGCTTAGACTCGGCTAGCGGGAGTCGGACCGGGGAGCTGTTTTTT. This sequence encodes CASSLDSASGSRTGELFF.